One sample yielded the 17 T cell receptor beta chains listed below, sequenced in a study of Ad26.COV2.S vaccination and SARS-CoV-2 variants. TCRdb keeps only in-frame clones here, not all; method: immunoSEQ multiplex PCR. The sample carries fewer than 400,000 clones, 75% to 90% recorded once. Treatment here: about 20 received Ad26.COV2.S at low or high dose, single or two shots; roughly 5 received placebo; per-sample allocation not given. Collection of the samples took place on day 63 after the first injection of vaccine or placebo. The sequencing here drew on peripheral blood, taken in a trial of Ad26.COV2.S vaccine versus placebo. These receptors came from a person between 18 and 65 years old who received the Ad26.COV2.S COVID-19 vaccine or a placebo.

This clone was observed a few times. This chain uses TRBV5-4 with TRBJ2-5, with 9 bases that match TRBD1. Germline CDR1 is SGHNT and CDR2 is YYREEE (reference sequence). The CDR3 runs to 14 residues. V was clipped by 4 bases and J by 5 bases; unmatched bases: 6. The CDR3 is CASSVQGASETQYF. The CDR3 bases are TGTGCCAGCAGCGTACAGGGGGCGTCTGAGACCCAGTACTTC.

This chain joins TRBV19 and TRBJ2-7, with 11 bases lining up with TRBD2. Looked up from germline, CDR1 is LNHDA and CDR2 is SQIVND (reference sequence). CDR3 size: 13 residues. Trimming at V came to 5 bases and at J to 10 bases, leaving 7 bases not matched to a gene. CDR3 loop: CASSSRLAGIQYF. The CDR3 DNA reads TGTGCCAGTAGTTCCAGACTAGCGGGGATCCAGTACTTC. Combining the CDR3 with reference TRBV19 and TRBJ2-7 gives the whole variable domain DGGITQSPKYLFRKEGQNVTLSCEQNLNHDAMYWYRQDPGQGLRLIYYSQIVNDFQKGDIAEGYSVSREKKESFPLTVTSAQKNPTAFYLCASSSRLAGIQYFGPGTRLTVT.

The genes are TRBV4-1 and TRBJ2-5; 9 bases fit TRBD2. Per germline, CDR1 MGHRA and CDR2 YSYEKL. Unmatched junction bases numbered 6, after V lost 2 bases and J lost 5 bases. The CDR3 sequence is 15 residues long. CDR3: CASSQTGLAFETQYF. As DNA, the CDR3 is TGCGCCAGCAGCCAAACGGGACTAGCTTTTGAGACCCAGTACTTC.

The CDR3 DNA is TGTGCCAGCAGCTTGGTCGCATTTAATTCACCCCTCCACTTT. Its translation is CASSLVAFNSPLHF. The chain couples TRBV5-6 to TRBJ1-6; D ambiguous. The CDR3 loop spans 14 amino acids. Per the germline V gene, CDR1 is SGHDT and CDR2 is YYEEEE. With 0 bases removed from V and 6 bases from J, the gap between germline ends came to 7 bases. Based on the CDR3 plus reference TRBV5-6 and TRBJ1-6, the full variable domain is DAGVTQSPTHLIKTRGQQVTLRCSPKSGHDTVSWYQQALGQGPQFIFQYYEEEERQRGNFPDRFSGHQFPNYSSELNVNALLLGDSALYLCASSLVAFNSPLHFGNGTRLTVT.

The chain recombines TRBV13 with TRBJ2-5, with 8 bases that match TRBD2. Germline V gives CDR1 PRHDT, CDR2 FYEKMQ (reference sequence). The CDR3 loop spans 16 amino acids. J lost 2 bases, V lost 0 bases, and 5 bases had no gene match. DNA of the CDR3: TGTGCCAGCAGCTTAGGCGCTAGCGGGCTACAAGAGACCCAGTACTTC. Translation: CASSLGASGLQETQYF.

The CDR3 reads CASSHGLGGDTGELFF. The CDR3 nucleotides read TGTGCCAGCAGCCATGGTTTAGGAGGGGACACCGGGGAGCTGTTTTTT. The genes are TRBV3-1 (or the pseudogene TRBV3-2) and TRBJ2-2; possible D gene TRBD2, 6 bases. The CDR3 contains 16 residues. Germline-derived CDR1 and CDR2 are LGHDT and YNNKEL (reference sequence). Trimming removed 3 bases at V and 3 bases at J, with 14 bases between.

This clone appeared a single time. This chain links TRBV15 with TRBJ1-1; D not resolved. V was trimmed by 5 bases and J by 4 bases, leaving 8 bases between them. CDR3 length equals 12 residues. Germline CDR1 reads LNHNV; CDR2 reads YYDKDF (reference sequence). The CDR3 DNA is TGTGCCACCAGCGGGCGGGGCACTGAAGCTTTCTTT. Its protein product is CATSGRGTEAFF.

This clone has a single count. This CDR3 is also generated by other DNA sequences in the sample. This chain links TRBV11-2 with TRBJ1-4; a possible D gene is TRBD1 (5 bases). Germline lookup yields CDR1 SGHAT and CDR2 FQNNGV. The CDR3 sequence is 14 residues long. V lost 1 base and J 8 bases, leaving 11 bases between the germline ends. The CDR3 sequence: CASSLGGGREKLFF. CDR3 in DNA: TGTGCCAGCAGCTTAGGGGGGGGGAGAGAAAAACTGTTTTTT. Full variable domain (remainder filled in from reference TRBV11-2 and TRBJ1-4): EAGVAQSPRYKIIEKRQSVAFWCNPISGHATLYWYQQILGQGPKLLIQFQNNGVVDDSQLPKDRFSAERLKGVDSTLKIQPAKLEDSAVYLCASSLGGGREKLFFGSGTQLSVL.

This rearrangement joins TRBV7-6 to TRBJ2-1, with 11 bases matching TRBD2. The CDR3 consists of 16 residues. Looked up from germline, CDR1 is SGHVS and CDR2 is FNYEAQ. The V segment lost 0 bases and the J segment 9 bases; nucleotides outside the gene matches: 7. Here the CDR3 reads CASSLASLAGGSEQFF. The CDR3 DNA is TGTGCCAGCAGCTTAGCATCTCTAGCGGGGGGCAGTGAGCAGTTCTTC.

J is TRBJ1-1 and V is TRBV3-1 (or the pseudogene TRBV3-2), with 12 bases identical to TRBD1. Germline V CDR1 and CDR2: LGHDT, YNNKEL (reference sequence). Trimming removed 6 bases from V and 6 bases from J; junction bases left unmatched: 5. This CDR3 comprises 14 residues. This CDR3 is CASRGRDRGPEAFF. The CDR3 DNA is TGTGCCAGCAGGGGCCGGGACAGGGGGCCTGAAGCTTTCTTT.

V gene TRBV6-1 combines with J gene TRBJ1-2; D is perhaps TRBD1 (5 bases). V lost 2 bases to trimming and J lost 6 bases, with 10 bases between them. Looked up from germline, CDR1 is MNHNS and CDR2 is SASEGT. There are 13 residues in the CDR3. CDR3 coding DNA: TGTGCCAGCAGTGAATCCTGGGGCGATGGCTACACCTTC. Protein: CASSESWGDGYTF.

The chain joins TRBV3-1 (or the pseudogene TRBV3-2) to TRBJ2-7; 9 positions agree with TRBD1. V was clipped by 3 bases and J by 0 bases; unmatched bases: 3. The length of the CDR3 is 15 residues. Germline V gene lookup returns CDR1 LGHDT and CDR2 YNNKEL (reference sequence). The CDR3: CASSHLTGGSYEQYF. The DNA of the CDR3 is TGTGCCAGCAGCCACTTGACAGGGGGCTCCTACGAGCAGTACTTC.

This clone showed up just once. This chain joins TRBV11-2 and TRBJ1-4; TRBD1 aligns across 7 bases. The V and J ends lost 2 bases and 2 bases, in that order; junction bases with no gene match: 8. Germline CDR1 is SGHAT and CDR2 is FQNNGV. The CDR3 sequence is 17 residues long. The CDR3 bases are TGTGCCAGCAGCTTAAGCAGGGGGGATGCGACTAATGAAAAACTGTTTTTT. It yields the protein CASSLSRGDATNEKLFF.

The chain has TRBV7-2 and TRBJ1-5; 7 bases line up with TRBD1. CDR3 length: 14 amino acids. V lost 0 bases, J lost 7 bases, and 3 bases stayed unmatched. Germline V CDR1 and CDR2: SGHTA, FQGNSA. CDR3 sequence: CASSLAGGGQPQHF. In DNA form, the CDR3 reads TGTGCCAGCAGCTTAGCAGGGGGCGGGCAGCCCCAGCATTTT.

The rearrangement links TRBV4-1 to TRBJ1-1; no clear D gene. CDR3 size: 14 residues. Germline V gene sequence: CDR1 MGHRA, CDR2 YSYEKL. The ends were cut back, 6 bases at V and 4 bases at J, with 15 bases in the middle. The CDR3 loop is CASSSNRGTTEAFF. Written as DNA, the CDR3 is TGCGCCAGCAGTTCAAACCGAGGAACCACTGAAGCTTTCTTT.

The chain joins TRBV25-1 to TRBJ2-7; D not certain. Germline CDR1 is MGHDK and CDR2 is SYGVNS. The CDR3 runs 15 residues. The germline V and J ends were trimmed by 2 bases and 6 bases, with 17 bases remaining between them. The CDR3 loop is CASSEVGVPASEQYF. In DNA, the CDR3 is TGTGCCAGCAGTGAAGTTGGGGTACCAGCCTCCGAGCAGTACTTC.

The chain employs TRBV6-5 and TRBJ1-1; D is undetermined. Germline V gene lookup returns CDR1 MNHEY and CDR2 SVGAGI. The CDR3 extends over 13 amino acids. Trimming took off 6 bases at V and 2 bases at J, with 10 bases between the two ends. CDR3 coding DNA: TGTGCCAGCAGGGGGTGGGATAACACTGAAGCTTTCTTT. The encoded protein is CASRGWDNTEAFF.